This TCR beta chain was observed in a study of shared clonotypes between healthy human individuals. Clones were read by immunoSEQ multiplex PCR, and TCRdb kept only the in-frame ones, dropping some. The table records under 1,900,000 clones, just under 99% of them present only once. This CDR3 region has 13 residues. Deletions cut 5 bases from V and 1 base from J, with 8 bases between. The germline V gene encodes CDR1 SGHNT and CDR2 YENEEA. Specimen: naive CD4+ T cells sorted from blood. Subset reported: CD45RA+ positively selected. This sequence joins TRBV11-3 and TRBJ1-1; D ambiguous. The receptor was isolated from a man in his thirties or forties in good health. CDR3: CASSPFTNTEAFF. Here the CDR3 DNA reads TGTGCCAGCAGCCCGTTCACGAACACTGAAGCTTTCTTT.